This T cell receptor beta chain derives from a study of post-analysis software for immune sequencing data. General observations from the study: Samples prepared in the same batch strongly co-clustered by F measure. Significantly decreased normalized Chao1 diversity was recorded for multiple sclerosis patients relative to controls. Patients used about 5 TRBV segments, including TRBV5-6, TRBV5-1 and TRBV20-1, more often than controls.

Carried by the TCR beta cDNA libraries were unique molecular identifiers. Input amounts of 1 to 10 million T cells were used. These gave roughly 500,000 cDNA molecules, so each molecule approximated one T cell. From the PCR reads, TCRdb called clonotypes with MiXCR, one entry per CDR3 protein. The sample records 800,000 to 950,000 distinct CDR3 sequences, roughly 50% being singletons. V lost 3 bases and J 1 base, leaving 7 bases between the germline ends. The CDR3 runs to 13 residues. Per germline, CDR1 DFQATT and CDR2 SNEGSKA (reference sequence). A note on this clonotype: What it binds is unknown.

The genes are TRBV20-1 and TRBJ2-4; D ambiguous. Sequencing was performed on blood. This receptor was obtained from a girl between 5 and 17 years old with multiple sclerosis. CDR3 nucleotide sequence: TGCAGTGCTAGTCGGGTCGCCAAAAACATTCAGTACTTC. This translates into CSASRVAKNIQYF.